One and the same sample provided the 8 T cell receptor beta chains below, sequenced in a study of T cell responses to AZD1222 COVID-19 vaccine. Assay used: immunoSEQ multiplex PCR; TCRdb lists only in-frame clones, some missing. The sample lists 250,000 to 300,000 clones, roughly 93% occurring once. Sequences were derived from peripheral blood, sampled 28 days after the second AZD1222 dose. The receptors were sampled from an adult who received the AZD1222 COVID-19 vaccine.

CDR3: CASRSTSGNTDTQYF. The CDR3 DNA is TGCGCCAGCAGGTCCACTAGCGGGAACACAGATACGCAGTATTTT. The chain combines TRBV10-2 with TRBJ2-3; 10 bases match TRBD2. Losses at the gene ends were 6 bases for V and 2 bases for J; bases not matched to a gene: 5. The CDR3 runs 15 residues. Germline V gives CDR1 WSHSY, CDR2 SAAADI.

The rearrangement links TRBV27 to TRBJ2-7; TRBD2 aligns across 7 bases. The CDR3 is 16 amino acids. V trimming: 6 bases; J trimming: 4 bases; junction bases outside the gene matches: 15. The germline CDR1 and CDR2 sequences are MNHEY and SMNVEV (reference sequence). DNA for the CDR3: TGTGCCAGCAGCAAAGGACTAGAAAGTCTCCTATACGAGCAGTACTTC. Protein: CASSKGLESLLYEQYF.

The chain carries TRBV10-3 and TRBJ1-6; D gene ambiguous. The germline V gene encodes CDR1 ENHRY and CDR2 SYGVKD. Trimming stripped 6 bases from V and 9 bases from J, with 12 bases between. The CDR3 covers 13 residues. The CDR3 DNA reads TGTGCCATCAGCCCAGTCGGGAGTTCACCCCTCCACTTT. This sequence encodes CAISPVGSSPLHF.

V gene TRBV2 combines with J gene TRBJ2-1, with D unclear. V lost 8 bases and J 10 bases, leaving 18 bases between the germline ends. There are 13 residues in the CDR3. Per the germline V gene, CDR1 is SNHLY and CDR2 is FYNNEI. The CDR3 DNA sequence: TGTGCCAGCTGGGCGACCCACCTCGGGGAGCAGTTCTTC. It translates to CASWATHLGEQFF.

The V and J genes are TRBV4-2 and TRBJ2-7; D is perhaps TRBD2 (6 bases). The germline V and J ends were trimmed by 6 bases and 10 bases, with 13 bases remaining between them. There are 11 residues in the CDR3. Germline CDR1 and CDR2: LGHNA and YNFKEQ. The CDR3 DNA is TGTGCCAGCAGGGGCGGGACCCGCCAGTACTTC. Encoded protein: CASRGGTRQYF.

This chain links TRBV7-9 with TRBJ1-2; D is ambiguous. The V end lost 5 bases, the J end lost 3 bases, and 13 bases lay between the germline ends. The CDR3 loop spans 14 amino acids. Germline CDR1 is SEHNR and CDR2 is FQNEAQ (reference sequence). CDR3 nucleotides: TGTGCCAGCAGCCCGGGAGAGGGATACTATGGCTACACCTTC. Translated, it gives CASSPGEGYYGYTF.

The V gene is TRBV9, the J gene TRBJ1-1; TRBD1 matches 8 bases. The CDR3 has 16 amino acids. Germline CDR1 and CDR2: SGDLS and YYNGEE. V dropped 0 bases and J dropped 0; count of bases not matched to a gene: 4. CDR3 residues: CASSVGTGTLNTEAFF. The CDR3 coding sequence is TGTGCCAGCAGCGTAGGGACAGGGACATTGAACACTGAAGCTTTCTTT. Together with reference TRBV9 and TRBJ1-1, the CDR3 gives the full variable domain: DSGVTQTPKHLITATGQRVTLRCSPRSGDLSVYWYQQSLDQGLQFLIQYYNGEERAKGNILERFSAQQFPDLHSELNLSSLELGDSALYFCASSVGTGTLNTEAFFGQGTRLTVV.

CDR3 DNA: TGTGCCAGCAGCCCAGTTTCTAATCAGCCCCAGCATTTT. This gives the protein CASSPVSNQPQHF. This chain joins TRBV6-5 and TRBJ1-5, with no clear D. This CDR3 contains 13 residues. V lost 6 bases, J lost 4 bases, and 10 bases lay in between. The germline V gene encodes CDR1 MNHEY and CDR2 SVGAGI.